The 20 T cell receptor beta chains presented below share a single source sample, sequenced in a study of shared clonotypes between healthy human individuals. Profiled with immunoSEQ multiplex PCR; TCRdb holds only in-frame clones, not every one. The sample holds 2 million to 3 million clones; 90% to 95% are singletons and the top ten take 0.36%. Sample: naive CD4+ T cells from PBMCs. Noted subset: CD45RA+ positively selected. These receptors were obtained from a man aged 18 to 30 in good health. Some clones in this sample may be carry-over from other donors' samples.

This chain connects TRBV28 to TRBJ1-5; D is unresolved. The CDR3 runs to 14 residues. The germline V and J ends were trimmed by 10 bases and 2 bases, with 15 bases remaining between them. The germline V gene has CDR1 MDHEN and CDR2 SYDVKM. The CDR3 sequence is CATTLRPRNQPQHF. CDR3 coding DNA: TGTGCCACCACATTGAGGCCGCGCAATCAGCCCCAGCATTTT.

This chain joins TRBV30 and TRBJ1-1; 8 bases align to TRBD1. The germline V gene has CDR1 GTSNPN and CDR2 SVGIG (reference sequence). Trimming removed 2 bases from V and 0 bases from J; junction bases left unmatched: 2. There are 14 residues in the CDR3. CDR3 nucleotides: TGTGCCTGGAGTCGGACAGGGCTGAACACTGAAGCTTTCTTT. Protein product: CAWSRTGLNTEAFF.

A single count supports this clone. This chain uses TRBV5-4 with TRBJ1-4; 9 nucleotides match TRBD1. The germline V gene has CDR1 SGHNT and CDR2 YYREEE (reference sequence). The CDR3 totals 15 residues. The V segment lost 4 bases and the J segment 3 bases; nucleotides outside the gene matches: 4. In DNA form, the CDR3 reads TGTGCCAGCAGCAAGGGACAGGGACCTAATGAAAAACTGTTTTTT. It translates to CASSKGQGPNEKLFF.

This chain connects TRBV7-3 to TRBJ2-3; the D gene is possibly TRBD2 (5 bases). The CDR3 runs to 16 residues. Germline CDR1 and CDR2: SGHTA and FQGTGA. V lost 1 base to trimming and J lost 2 bases, with 13 bases between them. The CDR3 coding sequence is TGTGCCAGCAGCTTAATTGGTCAGACTACCACAGATACGCAGTATTTT. It codes for CASSLIGQTTTDTQYF.

V and J are TRBV5-1 and TRBJ1-3, with D perhaps TRBD1 (6 bases). Germline CDR1 reads SGHRS; CDR2 reads YFSETQ. This CDR3 comprises 14 residues. V was trimmed by 5 bases and J by 0 bases, leaving 9 bases between them. CDR3 region: CASRSDSSGNTIYF. CDR3 in DNA: TGCGCCAGCAGGTCGGACAGCTCTGGAAACACCATATATTTT.

The CDR3 region has the DNA TGCGCCAGCAGCCCCCGTGGAGCGCCAACCACCGGAGGGGCGTACTACGAGCAGTACTTC. The encoded protein is CASSPRGAPTTGGAYYEQYF. This chain links TRBV4-1 with TRBJ2-7; possibly TRBD2 for D (6 bases). V was shortened by 4 bases and J by 3 bases, with 31 bases between the two germline ends. CDR1 MGHRA and CDR2 YSYEKL come from the germline V gene. The CDR3 extends over 20 amino acids.

The rearrangement joins TRBV7-8 to TRBJ1-1; D is perhaps TRBD1 (5 bases). V was clipped by 3 bases and J by 0 bases, with 8 bases between them. The CDR3 loop spans 14 amino acids. Germline CDR1 and CDR2: SGHVS and FQNEAQ. CDR3 sequence reads: CASSFQGMNTEAFF. The CDR3 coding sequence is TGTGCCAGCAGCTTTCAGGGTATGAACACTGAAGCTTTCTTT.

V and J are TRBV25-1 and TRBJ1-1; D uncertain. The length of the CDR3 is 16 residues. Between the trimmed V and J ends, which lost 1 base and 3 bases, there was a span of 15 bases. CDR1 and CDR2 from the germline V gene are MGHDK and SYGVNS. CDR3 amino acids: CASSESGIGQYTEAFF. In nucleotides, the CDR3 is TGTGCCAGCAGTGAATCTGGCATAGGGCAGTACACTGAAGCTTTCTTT.

Note on this clone: Other DNA sequences of this sample code for an identical CDR3. The chain is built from TRBV25-1 and TRBJ2-5; D gene ambiguous. CDR1 MGHDK and CDR2 SYGVNS come from the germline V gene. V was cut by 4 bases and J by 5 bases, with 5 bases left in between. This CDR3 has 11 amino acids. CDR3 loop: CASSVGETQYF. The CDR3 DNA sequence: TGTGCCAGCAGTGTTGGGGAGACCCAGTACTTC.

The gene calls are TRBV14 and TRBJ2-4; 10 positions match TRBD1. This CDR3 has 13 residues. Germline trimming cut 6 bases from V and 6 bases from J; bases unmatched to any gene: 2. Germline V lookup: CDR1 SGHDN, CDR2 FVKESK. For the CDR3, the DNA is TGTGCCAGCAGTCGGACAGGGGGAAACATTCAGTACTTC. Its protein is CASSRTGGNIQYF.

The chain couples TRBV7-3 to TRBJ2-1, with 10 bases fitting TRBD2. The CDR3 is 17 residues long. Per the germline V gene, CDR1 is SGHTA and CDR2 is FQGTGA. V gave up 4 bases and J gave up 1 base; unmatched junction bases: 7. The CDR3 DNA follows: TGTGCCAGCAGCTCCCCCTGGACTAGCGGTTCCTACAATGAGCAGTTCTTC. It yields the protein CASSSPWTSGSYNEQFF.

This clone has a single count. The rearrangement uses TRBV2 and TRBJ2-7; D assignment may be TRBD1 or TRBD2 (5 bases each). This CDR3 has 13 residues. The germline V gene encodes CDR1 SNHLY and CDR2 FYNNEI. V was trimmed by 8 bases and J by 4 bases, leaving 15 bases between them. The CDR3 sequence is CASGGGQSYEQYF. The CDR3 region has the DNA TGTGCCAGCGGGGGTGGGCAGTCTTACGAGCAGTACTTC.

V usage is TRBV7-3 and J usage is TRBJ1-1, with D tentatively TRBD1 (6 bases). V was trimmed by 3 bases and J by 7 bases, leaving 15 bases between them. The germline V gene encodes CDR1 SGHTA and CDR2 FQGTGA. The CDR3 length is 14 residues. CDR3 sequence (DNA): TGTGCCAGCAGCTTGAACAGGGTTGAGGGTGAAGCTTTCTTT. It is translated as CASSLNRVEGEAFF.

The chain couples TRBV27 to TRBJ2-2; tentatively, D is TRBD2 (6 bases). The CDR3 length is 16 residues. CDR1 is MNHEY, CDR2 SMNVEV, per germline (reference sequence). The V and J ends lost 3 bases and 4 bases respectively, with 15 bases between them. CDR3 nucleotides: TGTGCCAGCAGTTTCGTAAGGGGAGGAGGCACCGGGGAGCTGTTTTTT. Amino acid sequence: CASSFVRGGGTGELFF.

The V call is TRBV11-2, the J call TRBJ2-7, with TRBD1 matching over 8 bases. CDR1 and CDR2 from the germline V gene are SGHAT and FQNNGV. This CDR3 is built from 13 residues. Germline trimming cut 3 bases from V and 5 bases from J; bases unmatched to any gene: 3. The CDR3 bases are TGTGCCAGCAGCTTTCAGGGGGCCGACGAGCAGTACTTC. This sequence encodes CASSFQGADEQYF.

The chain carries TRBV5-4 and TRBJ2-2; D may be TRBD1 (8 bases). This CDR3 comprises 14 residues. The V end was cut by 2 bases, the J end by 5 bases, with 10 bases between. Germline assignment: CDR1 SGHNT and CDR2 YYREEE (reference sequence). CDR3 in amino acids: CASSLQGGTGELFF. The DNA for the CDR3 is TGTGCCAGCAGCTTACAGGGGGGGACCGGGGAGCTGTTTTTT.

As concerns this clone: The sample carries other DNA sequences with the same CDR3. The chain recombines TRBV13 with TRBJ2-5, with D uncertain. Germline V gene sequence: CDR1 PRHDT, CDR2 FYEKMQ (reference sequence). V lost 3 bases to trimming and J lost 2 bases, with 4 bases between them. The CDR3 runs to 12 residues. The CDR3 spells CASSFSQETQYF. The CDR3 region has the DNA TGTGCCAGCAGCTTTAGTCAAGAGACCCAGTACTTC.

J is TRBJ1-6 and V is TRBV5-4, with 9 bases matching TRBD1. V was clipped by 4 bases and J by 8 bases; unmatched bases: 10. The CDR3 covers 16 residues. Germline CDR1 SGHNT, CDR2 YYREEE (reference sequence). The CDR3 region has the DNA TGTGCCAGCAGCAGTTCCGGGACAGGGCCCGATTCACCCCTCCACTTT. Its translation: CASSSSGTGPDSPLHF.

The chain has TRBV28 and TRBJ2-5; 13 nucleotides align to TRBD2. The CDR3 totals 16 residues. Germline V gene data show CDR1 as MDHEN and CDR2 as SYDVKM. The ends lost 6 bases at V and 5 bases at J; junction bases unmatched: 9. CDR3 region: CASSPRTSGRGETQYF. As DNA, the CDR3 is TGTGCCAGCAGCCCCAGGACTAGCGGGAGAGGTGAGACCCAGTACTTC.

V is TRBV18 and J is TRBJ2-7; D may be TRBD2 (5 bases). V was cut by 3 bases and J by 3 bases, with 15 bases left in between. The CDR3 spans 15 residues. Germline assignment: CDR1 KGHSH and CDR2 LQKENI. The DNA of the CDR3 is TGTGCCAGCTCACCCTATGAGGGCGGTCTCTACGAGCAGTACTTC. This sequence encodes CASSPYEGGLYEQYF.